These T cell receptor beta chains were read from a single sample in a study of human T cells and chemical hapten exposure. One entry per CDR3 protein, called by TCRdb with MiXCR from the RACE reads. Of approximately 370,000 distinct CDR3 sequences in the sample, 4.5% to 7% were seen once. This specimen was whole blood, taken in connection with sensitization to the hapten diphenylcyclopropenone (DPC). These receptors all stem from a woman younger than 30 with alopecia areata. Some clones in this sample may be carry-over from other donors' samples. The CDR3 runs from the conserved cysteine through the conserved F or W. A D gene is named only where the DNA matches it firmly. Size tells how often a clone was seen (once, few, many) or the class of an expanded clone, and some rows leave it out.

V	D	length	J	size	DNA	CDR3
TRBV6-5	-	13	TRBJ1-3	few	TGTGCCAGCAGTTACTCGGGAGGAAACACCATATATTTT	CASSYSGGNTIYF
TRBV7-9	-	14	TRBJ2-6	many	TGTGCCAGCAGAACCAGCTCTGGGGCCAACGTCCTGACTTTC	CASRTSSGANVLTF
TRBV3-1	-	14	TRBJ1-2	many	TGTGCCAGCAGCCCCCTCCGACAGTCCCATGGCTACACCTTC	CASSPLRQSHGYTF
TRBV2	-	15	TRBJ1-1	-	TGTGCCAGCGGAGTGAAGTGGGGTGCAGGCACTGAAGCTTTCTTT	CASGVKWGAGTEAFF
TRBV2	TRBD2	14	TRBJ2-1	few	TGTGCCAGCAGTGGGAGGTATGGGGGGGATGAGCAGTTCTTC	CASSGRYGGDEQFF
TRBV7-9	TRBD2	17	TRBJ2-5	many	TGTGCCAGCAGCTCCTCCAGGGCGGGGGGAAACCAAGAGACCCAGTACTTC	CASSSSRAGGNQETQYF
TRBV2	TRBD1	13	TRBJ1-2	-	TGTGCCAGCCGGGACAGGGAATTTGATGGCTACACCTTC	CASRDREFDGYTF
TRBV5-1	TRBD1	16	TRBJ1-1	many	TGCGCCAGCAGCTACGTTGGTGAGGGGGCGGACACTGAAGCTTTCTTT	CASSYVGEGADTEAFF
TRBV6-1	-	14	TRBJ2-3	-	TGTGCCAGCAGTCGAGGGGGGACTTCAGATACGCAGTATTTT	CASSRGGTSDTQYF
TRBV4-1	-	15	TRBJ1-1	many	TGCGCCAGCAGCCTACTGGGGGGGGATGACACTGAAGCTTTCTTT	CASSLLGGDDTEAFF
TRBV29-1	-	12	TRBJ2-3	few	TGCAGCGTTGACAGGGCCACAGATACGCAGTATTTT	CSVDRATDTQYF
TRBV20-1	TRBD1	16	TRBJ1-1	many	TGCAGTGCTAGTCTTATCCAGGGGGTTCAGAACACTGAAGCTTTCTTT	CSASLIQGVQNTEAFF
TRBV6-5	-	16	TRBJ1-2	-	TGTGCCAGCAGTTACTCGCGGGCCTCCGGGGGCTATGGCTACACCTTC	CASSYSRASGGYGYTF
TRBV3-1	-	17	TRBJ2-3	many	TGTGCCAGCAGCCAAGAATGGCGGGTGGGCGGCACAGATACGCAGTATTTT	CASSQEWRVGGTDTQYF
TRBV7-9	TRBD1	17	TRBJ1-1	-	TGTGCCAGCAGTTACAGGGGACGCCCGTCCCTGAACACTGAAGCTTTCTTT	CASSYRGRPSLNTEAFF
TRBV9	-	13	TRBJ1-3	few	TGTGCCAGCAGCTCCCGGGACAGAAACACCATATATTTT	CASSSRDRNTIYF
TRBV5-5	-	14	TRBJ1-1	few	TGTGCCAGCAGCGGGCGACAGACCCTCACTGAAGCTTTCTTT	CASSGRQTLTEAFF
TRBV4-2	TRBD2	15	TRBJ2-7	-	TGTGCCAGCAGCCAAGATATGGGACTATCCCCCGAGCAGTACTTC	CASSQDMGLSPEQYF
TRBV11-2	TRBD1	14	TRBJ2-3	few	TGTGCCAGCAGCGCAGGGGGTATCACAGATACGCAGTATTTT	CASSAGGITDTQYF
TRBV12-3/TRBV12-4	TRBD1	14	TRBJ1-5	many	TGTGCCAGCAGCTTGGGGACAGGGCGGCAGCCCCAGCATTTT	CASSLGTGRQPQHF
TRBV11-2	-	17	TRBJ2-4	many	TGTGCCAGCAGCGGTCCGGCAAGGGGTATAGCCAAAAACATTCAGTACTTC	CASSGPARGIAKNIQYF
TRBV5-6	-	12	TRBJ1-5	many	TGTGCCAGCAGCTCTTTAGGTCAGCCCCAGCATTTT	CASSSLGQPQHF
TRBV20-1	-	11	TRBJ2-1	many	TGCAGTGCTAGACTAATTGATGAGCAGTTCTTC	CSARLIDEQFF
TRBV28	TRBD2	17	TRBJ2-1	many	TGTGCCAGCAGTTTAGGGGCTAGCGGGGGGGCCTACAATGAGCAGTTCTTC	CASSLGASGGAYNEQFF
TRBV7-2	-	14	TRBJ1-6	few	TGTGCCAGCAGCTTACTAGTGGCGAGGTCACCCCTCCACTTT	CASSLLVARSPLHF
TRBV12-3/TRBV12-4	-	15	TRBJ1-1	few	TGTGCCAGCAGTTTAGCGGGCCTAACGAACACTGAAGCTTTCTTT	CASSLAGLTNTEAFF
TRBV28	TRBD1	19	TRBJ1-5	-	TGTGCCAGCAGGCAGTCGGACAGGGGTTGGGGTGTGAGCAATCAGCCCCAGCATTTT	CASRQSDRGWGVSNQPQHF
TRBV4-2	-	15	TRBJ2-2	few	TGTGCCAGCAGCCTGGGGCGGAGAGGAACCGGGGAGCTGTTTTTT	CASSLGRRGTGELFF
TRBV2	TRBD1	14	TRBJ1-2	few	TGTGCCAGCAGAGAAAGGGACAGCTCCTATGGCTACACCTTC	CASRERDSSYGYTF
TRBV5-4	-	13	TRBJ1-2	-	TGTGCCAGCAGCTTGGAAGGTTACTATGGCTACACCTTC	CASSLEGYYGYTF
TRBV11-1	TRBD1	17	TRBJ1-1	many	TGTGCCAGCAGCTATGTCCCGGGACAGGGGGCGAGGACTGAAGCTTTCTTT	CASSYVPGQGARTEAFF
TRBV20-1	-	15	TRBJ2-3	-	TGCAGTGCTAGAGATCCCCGTGAGAACACAGATACGCAGTATTTT	CSARDPRENTDTQYF
TRBV13	-	12	TRBJ1-1	few	TGTGCCAGCAGCTTTTTCAGGACTGAAGCTTTCTTT	CASSFFRTEAFF
TRBV27	TRBD1	18	TRBJ1-6	-	TGTGCCAGCAGTGTAGGGGGCCTTATAGGATCACTTAATTCACCCCTCCACTTT	CASSVGGLIGSLNSPLHF
TRBV6-5	-	15	TRBJ1-1	-	TGTGCCAGCACCCCACAACCGGGACTGGGCACTGAAGCTTTCTTT	CASTPQPGLGTEAFF
TRBV12-3/TRBV12-4	TRBD2	16	TRBJ2-3	few	TGTGCCAGCAGTTTAGGGACTAGCGGGGGCGTACATACGCAGTATTTT	CASSLGTSGGVHTQYF
TRBV7-9	-	15	TRBJ2-1	many	TGTGCCAGCAGCTCACTCCCGGCAGCGGACAATGAGCAGTTCTTC	CASSSLPAADNEQFF